This is a list of T cell receptor beta chains from one sample in a study of blood T cells in healthy people across ages. From the 5' RACE reads, TCRdb called clonotypes with MiXCR, one entry per CDR3 protein. Among about 930,000 distinct CDR3 sequences, approximately 32% were seen once, and the ten largest hold roughly 10%. These data are also associated with another study on T cells of mothers and their children.

Sample: blood. The receptors stem from a woman aged 40 to 50 in good health. CDR3s include the opening cysteine and the closing phenylalanine or tryptophan. Fields, in order: J gene, clone size, V gene, D gene, CDR3 DNA, CDR3 protein. D genes are given only for firm matches. Only part of the rows carry a size: once, few, many, or a class if the clone is expanded.

>TRBJ1-6|few|TRBV12-3/TRBV12-4|.
TGTGCCACGTCTGGGGGGGATTCTTATTCACCCCTCCACTTT
CATSGGDSYSPLHF
>TRBJ1-1|few|TRBV20-1|.
TGCAGTGCTAGAGATTGGGCAGACAACACTGAAGCTTTCTTT
CSARDWADNTEAFF
>TRBJ1-2|.|TRBV10-3|.
TGTGCCATCGGATCGGACATGCAATCCTATGGCTACACCTTC
CAIGSDMQSYGYTF
>TRBJ1-4|many|TRBV3-1|.
TGTGCCAGCAGCCAAGGAGGGCAGTTCAATGAAAAACTGTTTTTT
CASSQGGQFNEKLFF
>TRBJ2-1|few|TRBV15|.
TGTGCCACCAGCAGAGACGGCCCGGGGGCCGCGGGCCTCAATGAGCAGTTCTTC
CATSRDGPGAAGLNEQFF
>TRBJ2-7|few|TRBV7-9|TRBD1
TGTGCCAGCAGCCAACCTAGGACAGGGGACTACGAGCAGTACTTC
CASSQPRTGDYEQYF
>TRBJ2-3|.|TRBV7-8|.
TGTGCCAGCAGCATGACTTCGGGGGGCACAGATACGCAGTATTTT
CASSMTSGGTDTQYF
>TRBJ1-1|.|TRBV28|.
TGTGCCAGCAGTTTCAACTACTACGACAGTCAGAACACTGAAGCTTTCTTT
CASSFNYYDSQNTEAFF
>TRBJ1-1|few|TRBV11-2|.
TGTGCCAGCAGCACATACAGGGAGAACACTGAAGCTTTCTTT
CASSTYRENTEAFF
>TRBJ2-7|.|TRBV7-9|.
TGTGCCACACACCCCAGGGCTGGGGCGTACGAGCAGTACTTC
CATHPRAGAYEQYF
>TRBJ1-5|few|TRBV4-3|.
TGCGCCAGCAGCCAAGAGTGGCCAGATCAGCCCCAGCATTTT
CASSQEWPDQPQHF
>TRBJ2-1|.|TRBV6-6|.
TGTGCCAGCATGACAGATTCCAATGAGCAGTTCTTC
CASMTDSNEQFF
>TRBJ1-1|.|TRBV20-1|.
TGCAGTGCTATGGGGGCAGTAAACACTGAAGCTTTCTTT
CSAMGAVNTEAFF
>TRBJ2-1|.|TRBV4-2|TRBD1
TGTGCCAGCAGCCAAAAAGTTGTAGGACAGGGGGACAATGAGCAGTTCTTC
CASSQKVVGQGDNEQFF
>TRBJ2-6|.|TRBV7-6|.
TGTGCCAGCAGCTTCCTCGGACATTCATCTGGGGCCAACGTCCTGACTTTC
CASSFLGHSSGANVLTF
>TRBJ2-5|.|TRBV11-2|TRBD2
TGTGCCAGCAGCTTAGAGCCCCTAGCGGGGGCACAAGAGACCCAGTACTTC
CASSLEPLAGAQETQYF
>TRBJ1-1|few|TRBV20-1|.
TGCAGCAGTATTAGGGCCGTGCCTGGGCTGGATACTGAAGCTTTCTTT
CSSIRAVPGLDTEAFF
>TRBJ1-2|.|TRBV12-3/TRBV12-4|.
TGTGCCAGTAAAAACGGGACGGACTATGGCTACACCTTC
CASKNGTDYGYTF
>TRBJ1-4|.|TRBV28|.
TGTGCCATCGCTTCAGGGGTCGGGGAAAAACTGTTTTTT
CAIASGVGEKLFF
>TRBJ2-7|.|TRBV5-1|.
TGCGCCAGCAGCTTGGTTGTATCCCTCCACGAGCAGTACTTC
CASSLVVSLHEQYF
>TRBJ2-1|few|TRBV9|.
TGTGCCAGCAGCGCCGGGGGCCTTAGCAGCTCCTACAATGAGCAGTTCTTC
CASSAGGLSSSYNEQFF
>TRBJ2-2|few|TRBV9|.
TGTGCCAGCAGCGTAGATGGGTTCGGGGAGCTGTTTTTT
CASSVDGFGELFF